This TCR beta chain was recorded in a study of cytomegalovirus exposure and HLA in healthy donors. In the study overall: A prior analysis found 117 million unique TCR beta sequences from 150 million to 200 million T cells. Study-wide results and caveats: Among donors in an Asian-associated ancestry cluster, a later analysis reportedly found fewer N-insertions than the roughly 610-donor mean.

With 60 Vbeta and 13 Jbeta primers, the PCR was carried out. The table came from immunoSEQ multiplex PCR; TCRdb's copy has only in-frame clones and leaves some out. The repertoire table contains under 60,000 clones. Despite likely unrecorded immune exposures, the donors were nominally healthy at the time of sampling. Turning to this clone: Its antigen is undetermined.

CDR1 is SGHRS, CDR2 YFSETQ, per germline. V lost 8 bases and J lost 0; bases outside the gene matches: 5. The CDR3 loop spans 15 amino acids. This clonotype was obtained from a woman aged 25 to 39 in good health and CMV-seropositive. The chain is built from TRBV5-1 and TRBJ2-1; TRBD1 matches at 10 bases. The sequenced sample consisted of PBMCs. In nucleotides, the CDR3 is TGCGCCAGTGAAAGGACAGGGGGCTCCTACAATGAGCAGTTCTTC. This encodes CASERTGGSYNEQFF.